Following are 5 T cell receptor beta chains from one sample sequenced in a study of cytomegalovirus exposure and HLA in healthy donors. PCR was performed using 60 Vbeta and 13 Jbeta primers. The data were produced by immunoSEQ multiplex PCR, yet TCRdb's version contains in-frame clones alone and is incomplete. This sample has around 150,000 clones; approximately 80% occur once, and the top ten carry around an eighth. Sequenced: PBMCs. These receptors all stem from a woman aged 40 to 50 in good health and CMV-seronegative.

The chain uses TRBV30 and TRBJ1-1; 8 positions match TRBD1. The germline V gene encodes CDR1 GTSNPN and CDR2 SVGIG (reference sequence). After removal of 1 base from V and 12 bases from J, the junction contained 7 bases not matched to a gene. The CDR3 contains 12 residues. CDR3 sequence reads: CAWSDDRGKTFF. CDR3 bases: TGTGCCTGGAGTGATGACAGGGGAAAAACTTTCTTT.

This rearrangement joins TRBV19 to TRBJ2-7; perhaps TRBD2 as D (6 bases). The CDR3 is made up of 13 amino acids. CDR1 and CDR2 (germline): LNHDA, SQIVND (reference sequence). The germline V and J ends were trimmed by 9 bases and 6 bases, with 18 bases remaining between them. CDR3 in DNA: TGTGCCAGCGGGGACTCGTTGGTTTCCGAGCAGTACTTC. It codes for CASGDSLVSEQYF.

The V call is TRBV30, the J call TRBJ1-1, with D maybe TRBD1 (6 bases). The CDR3 loop spans 13 amino acids. V was clipped by 3 bases and J by 3 bases, with 11 bases between them. Germline-derived CDR1 and CDR2 are GTSNPN and SVGIG (reference sequence). The CDR3 loop reads CAWRGQTDTEAFF. Written as DNA, the CDR3 is TGTGCCTGGAGAGGACAGACAGACACTGAAGCTTTCTTT.

The J gene is TRBJ2-7, the V gene TRBV27, with TRBD1 matching 9 bases. V lost 6 bases to trimming and J lost 3 bases; unmatched junction nucleotides: 3. This CDR3 has 13 residues. Germline V lookup: CDR1 MNHEY, CDR2 SMNVEV (reference sequence). The DNA of the CDR3 is TGTGCCAGCAGACCGGACAGGGGCTACGAGCAGTACTTC. It specifies CASRPDRGYEQYF.

The gene calls are TRBV5-5 and TRBJ1-5; TRBD1 matches 9 bases. The trim removed 4 bases at V and 0 bases at J, leaving 5 bases unmatched. Germline CDR1 and CDR2: SGHKS and YYEKEE (reference sequence). The CDR3 covers 16 residues. CDR3 DNA sequence: TGTGCCAGCAGCCCACGACAGGGGGGTAGCAATCAGCCCCAGCATTTT. Its protein is CASSPRQGGSNQPQHF.